This TCR beta chain was recovered during a study of shared clonotypes between healthy human individuals. Only in-frame clones appear in the TCRdb table, and some are missing; sequencing was by immunoSEQ multiplex PCR. Counted here are 550,000 to 600,000 clones, roughly 98% occurring once; the ten biggest clones make up approximately 0.3%. Terminally differentiated effector memory CD45RA+ cells were left out of the naive CD8 fraction, which was CD45RO-negative and positively selected for CCR7. Germline assignment: CDR1 SGDLS and CDR2 YYNGEE. Trimming took off 3 bases at V and 4 bases at J, with 7 bases between the two ends. This CDR3 contains 12 residues.

This receptor was identified in a man aged 30 to 45 in good health. Sequenced sample: naive CD8+ T cells sorted from blood. The chain recombines TRBV9 with TRBJ1-2; D unresolved. DNA for the CDR3: TGTGCCAGCAGCGCGGACCTCTATGGCTACACCTTC. It encodes CASSADLYGYTF. Looking up the rest from reference TRBV9 and TRBJ1-2 gives the full variable domain: DSGVTQTPKHLITATGQRVTLRCSPRSGDLSVYWYQQSLDQGLQFLIQYYNGEERAKGNILERFSAQQFPDLHSELNLSSLELGDSALYFCASSADLYGYTFGSGTRLTVV.